These 17 T cell receptor beta chains were all obtained from the same sample, sequenced in a study of technical replicates of blood from a handful of donors. TCRdb's copy holds only in-frame clones and misses some; the assay was immunoSEQ multiplex PCR. The data show approximately 58,000 clones, about 88% seen once. Specimen: PBMCs. The source of these receptors is a human donor in good health. Some clones in this sample may be carry-over from other donors' samples.

V and J are TRBV4-2 and TRBJ2-7, with TRBD2 matching over 9 bases. This CDR3 comprises 16 residues. The germline CDR1 and CDR2 sequences are LGHNA and YNFKEQ. The junction had 4 bases not matched to a gene; V was cut back by 0 bases and J by 1 base. The CDR3 coding sequence is TGTGCCAGCAGCCAAGATTTGCTAGCGGGATCCTACGAGCAGTACTTC. This codes for CASSQDLLAGSYEQYF.

This chain uses TRBV4-2 with TRBJ2-1, with no clear D. The germline CDR1 and CDR2 sequences are LGHNA and YNFKEQ. This CDR3 has 15 amino acids. Trimming stripped 1 base from V and 0 bases from J, with 7 bases between. The CDR3 nucleotides are TGTGCCAGCAGCCAAGGCGGATTCTCCTACAATGAGCAGTTCTTC. Its translation: CASSQGGFSYNEQFF.

The chain has TRBV19 and TRBJ1-2; D is uncertain. CDR1 and CDR2 (germline): LNHDA, SQIVND (reference sequence). CDR3 length equals 13 residues. Trimming removed 3 bases from V and 3 bases from J, with 8 bases in between. CDR3 coding DNA: TGTGCCAGTAGTATCCTACAGCACTATGGCTACACCTTC. Translation gives CASSILQHYGYTF.

The chain has TRBV14 and TRBJ2-7; TRBD1 matches at 9 bases. The CDR3 runs 15 residues. Germline loops: CDR1 SGHDN, CDR2 FVKESK. V dropped 4 bases and J dropped 0; count of bases not matched to a gene: 4. The DNA of the CDR3 is TGTGCCAGCAGCCCGGGGACAGGGAACTCCTACGAGCAGTACTTC. It translates to CASSPGTGNSYEQYF.

This clone was seen just once. The chain links TRBV9 to TRBJ2-1; 10 positions match TRBD2. The V segment lost 4 bases and the J segment 4 bases; nucleotides outside the gene matches: 8. Germline lookup yields CDR1 SGDLS and CDR2 YYNGEE. The CDR3 consists of 16 residues. As DNA, the CDR3 is TGTGCCAGCAGCTCTCGGACTAGCGGCCCTTACAATGAGCAGTTCTTC. Residues: CASSSRTSGPYNEQFF. Full variable domain (rest looked up from reference TRBV9 and TRBJ2-1): DSGVTQTPKHLITATGQRVTLRCSPRSGDLSVYWYQQSLDQGLQFLIQYYNGEERAKGNILERFSAQQFPDLHSELNLSSLELGDSALYFCASSSRTSGPYNEQFFGPGTRLTVL.

The rearrangement uses TRBV7-3 and TRBJ2-5, with 11 bases fitting TRBD2. J was trimmed by 2 bases and V by 3 bases; bases with no gene match: 2. CDR1 SGHTA and CDR2 FQGTGA come from the germline V gene. The CDR3 is 15 residues long. The CDR3 DNA follows: TGTGCCAGCAGCTTTACTAGCGGGGGTCAAGAGACCCAGTACTTC. As protein: CASSFTSGGQETQYF. Drawing the rest from reference TRBV7-3 and TRBJ2-5, the complete variable domain is GAGVSQTPSNKVTEKGKYVELRCDPISGHTALYWYRQSLGQGPEFLIYFQGTGAADDSGLPNDRFFAVRPEGSVSTLKIQRTERGDSAVYLCASSFTSGGQETQYFGPGTRLLVL.

The chain uses TRBV5-4 and TRBJ2-5; D ambiguous. This CDR3 has 13 amino acids. Germline CDR1 is SGHNT and CDR2 is YYREEE (reference sequence). V was shortened by 0 bases and J by 3 bases, with 6 bases between the two germline ends. The CDR3, as DNA: TGTGCCAGCAGCTTGGTGCCAGAAGAGACCCAGTACTTC. Encoded protein: CASSLVPEETQYF.

The rearrangement links TRBV5-1 to TRBJ1-1; the match to TRBD1 covers 9 bases. Germline CDR1 SGHRS, CDR2 YFSETQ. J was trimmed by 3 bases and V by 3 bases; bases with no gene match: 6. The CDR3 runs to 15 residues. For the CDR3, the DNA is TGCGCCAGCAGCTCAGGGACAGGGCTGGACACTGAAGCTTTCTTT. It codes for CASSSGTGLDTEAFF.

V and J are TRBV10-3 and TRBJ1-2; TRBD1 matches at 8 bases. The germline gives CDR1 ENHRY, CDR2 SYGVKD. This CDR3 contains 12 residues. V lost 11 bases to trimming and J lost 4 bases; unmatched junction nucleotides: 6. CDR3: CAVFGQGYGYTF. In DNA, the CDR3 is TGTGCCGTCTTTGGACAGGGCTATGGCTACACCTTC.

This clone is medium-sized within its sample. J is TRBJ2-5 and V is TRBV19; a weak D match, TRBD2 (7 bases). V lost 7 bases and J lost 2, with 17 bases in between. The CDR3 spans 15 residues. The germline V gene has CDR1 LNHDA and CDR2 SQIVND (reference sequence). The CDR3 protein is CASTPPGGGQETQYF. The CDR3 region has the DNA TGTGCCAGTACTCCCCCGGGGGGCGGACAAGAGACCCAGTACTTC. Using reference TRBV19 and TRBJ2-5 for the parts outside the CDR3, the full variable domain is DGGITQSPKYLFRKEGQNVTLSCEQNLNHDAMYWYRQDPGQGLRLIYYSQIVNDFQKGDIAEGYSVSREKKESFPLTVTSAQKNPTAFYLCASTPPGGGQETQYFGPGTRLLVL.

V is TRBV7-9 and J is TRBJ1-2, with TRBD1 as a possible D gene (6 bases). The CDR3 consists of 13 residues. Germline lookup yields CDR1 SEHNR and CDR2 FQNEAQ (reference sequence). V lost 6 bases, J lost 4 bases, and 12 bases lay in between. CDR3: CASRSGQLYGYTF. For the CDR3, the DNA is TGTGCCAGCAGATCCGGACAGCTCTATGGCTACACCTTC.

The rearrangement uses TRBV27 and TRBJ1-1, with 7 positions matching TRBD1. Germline V gene sequence: CDR1 MNHEY, CDR2 SMNVEV (reference sequence). The CDR3 contains 12 residues. V trimming: 5 bases; J trimming: 11 bases; junction bases outside the gene matches: 8. The CDR3 protein is CASSRPGGGAFF. The DNA for the CDR3 is TGTGCCAGCAGTCGACCAGGGGGTGGGGCTTTCTTT.

This chain connects TRBV2 to TRBJ2-7, with 9 positions matching TRBD1. V lost 6 bases, J lost 2 bases, and 8 bases stayed unmatched. The CDR3 is 15 amino acids. Germline values: CDR1 SNHLY, CDR2 FYNNEI. The CDR3 sequence is CASRGQGSYTYEQYF. The CDR3, as DNA: TGTGCCAGCAGAGGACAGGGGTCGTACACCTACGAGCAGTACTTC.

This clone was found once. The V and J genes are TRBV30 and TRBJ1-2; D not certain. Per the germline V gene, CDR1 is GTSNPN and CDR2 is SVGIG (reference sequence). V was clipped by 0 bases and J by 3 bases, with 8 bases between them. There are 13 residues in the CDR3. CDR3 sequence: CAWSVGQDYGYTF. The CDR3 DNA reads as TGTGCCTGGAGTGTAGGCCAGGACTATGGCTACACCTTC. Combining the CDR3 with reference TRBV30 and TRBJ1-2 gives the whole variable domain SQTIHQWPATLVQPVGSPLSLECTVEGTSNPNLYWYRQAAGRGLQLLFYSVGIGQISSEVPQNLSASRPQDRQFILSSKKLLLSDSGFYLCAWSVGQDYGYTFGSGTRLTVV.

The V and J genes are TRBV11-2 and TRBJ1-3; D unclear. V gave up 1 base and J gave up 0 bases, with 13 bases separating them. Germline V lookup: CDR1 SGHAT, CDR2 FQNNGV. The CDR3 is 17 amino acids. CDR3 sequence: CASSLGHSLSSGNTIYF. For the CDR3, the DNA is TGTGCCAGCAGCTTAGGGCACAGTCTCAGCTCTGGAAACACCATATATTTT. Variable domain in full (rest from reference TRBV11-2 and TRBJ1-3): EAGVAQSPRYKIIEKRQSVAFWCNPISGHATLYWYQQILGQGPKLLIQFQNNGVVDDSQLPKDRFSAERLKGVDSTLKIQPAKLEDSAVYLCASSLGHSLSSGNTIYFGEGSWLTVV.

CDR3 sequence reads: CASSLQGINQPQHF. CDR3 coding DNA: TGTGCCAGCAGTTTACAGGGGATCAATCAGCCCCAGCATTTT. The chain is built from TRBV27 and TRBJ1-5; a possible D gene is TRBD1 (6 bases). V lost 2 bases to trimming and J lost 3 bases, with 8 bases between them. The CDR3 extends over 14 amino acids. Germline CDR1 and CDR2: MNHEY and SMNVEV (reference sequence).

This clone has only a few counts. V and J are TRBV29-1 and TRBJ1-1; D ambiguous. The CDR3 is 13 residues long. V was shortened by 5 bases and J by 0 bases, with 10 bases between the two germline ends. Germline V gives CDR1 SQVTM, CDR2 ANQGSEA. The CDR3 spells CSVTAELNTEAFF. CDR3 bases: TGCAGCGTTACGGCGGAGTTGAACACTGAAGCTTTCTTT. The whole variable domain, remainder taken from reference TRBV29-1 and TRBJ1-1, is SAVISQKPSRDICQRGTSLTIQCQVDSQVTMMFWYRQQPGQSLTLIATANQGSEATYESGFVIDKFPISRPNLTFSTLTVSNMSPEDSSIYLCSVTAELNTEAFFGQGTRLTVV.